Listed here are 8 T cell receptor beta chains from one sample, sequenced in a study of long-term antiretroviral therapy in people with HIV. With survey level as its setting, the immunoSEQ assay was v3.0. Using immunoSEQ multiplex PCR, the repertoire was profiled, and TCRdb retains in-frame clones only, with some absent. The table includes around 19,000 clones, 79% detected once. Sequences were derived from unsorted PBMCs, sampled at the start of antiretroviral therapy. The receptors stem from a man younger than 40 with HIV.

The J gene is TRBJ2-1, the V gene TRBV11-2; 11 bases match TRBD2. The CDR3 runs to 16 residues. From germline, CDR1 is SGHAT and CDR2 FQNNGV. Trimming at V came to 2 bases and at J to 9 bases, leaving 9 bases not matched to a gene. Here the CDR3 reads CASSLTLAGGEGEQFF. The CDR3 DNA reads TGTGCCAGCAGCTTAACGCTAGCGGGAGGAGAAGGTGAGCAGTTCTTC.

This clone was seen a single time. The rearrangement uses TRBV7-3 and TRBJ2-5; D is perhaps TRBD1 or TRBD2 (5 bases each). The V and J ends lost 5 bases and 2 bases respectively, with 12 bases between them. The CDR3 has 14 amino acids. Germline assignment: CDR1 SGHTA and CDR2 FQGTGA. The CDR3 coding sequence is TGTGCCAGCAGCAAGACGGGACGACAAGAGACCCAGTACTTC. Translated, it gives CASSKTGRQETQYF.

The chain carries TRBV6-5 and TRBJ2-7; TRBD1 matches at 7 bases. Germline CDR1 is MNHEY and CDR2 is SVGAGI. The CDR3 contains 14 residues. V dropped 2 bases and J dropped 4; count of bases not matched to a gene: 5. CDR3 nucleotides: TGTGCCAGCAGTTACGGGGCAGGGGGATACGAGCAGTACTTC. Translation gives CASSYGAGGYEQYF.

The gene calls are TRBV11-2 and TRBJ2-7, with no clear D. The V end lost 8 bases, the J end lost 3 bases, and 8 bases lay between the germline ends. The CDR3 sequence is 11 residues long. From germline, CDR1 is SGHAT and CDR2 FQNNGV. The CDR3 loop is CASGNFYEQYF. CDR3 in DNA: TGTGCCAGCGGCAACTTCTACGAGCAGTACTTC.

The rearrangement joins TRBV7-9 to TRBJ2-1; 9 nucleotides align to TRBD2. Germline-derived CDR1 and CDR2 are SEHNR and FQNEAQ (reference sequence). J gave up 7 bases and V 1 base, and 2 bases lay outside the gene matches. This CDR3 contains 14 residues. The CDR3 spells CASSLGREGNEQFF. CDR3 in DNA: TGTGCCAGCAGCTTAGGGCGGGAGGGGAATGAGCAGTTCTTC.

The J gene is TRBJ1-1, the V gene TRBV2; possible D gene TRBD1, 5 bases. V dropped 4 bases and J dropped 1 base, with 13 bases sitting between them. The CDR3 runs to 15 residues. The germline V gene has CDR1 SNHLY and CDR2 FYNNEI. The CDR3 DNA reads as TGTGCCAGCAGTGCCGACCCGGGGGGGAACACTGAAGCTTTCTTT. Translation: CASSADPGGNTEAFF.

The J gene is TRBJ2-7, the V gene TRBV5-6, with 7 nucleotides matching TRBD1. The germline V gene encodes CDR1 SGHDT and CDR2 YYEEEE. V was clipped by 4 bases and J by 9 bases; unmatched bases: 10. This CDR3 is 13 amino acids long. This chain's CDR3 is CASSLPRTGPQYF. The CDR3 nucleotides are TGTGCCAGCAGCCTCCCCCGGACAGGACCGCAGTACTTC.

The V call is TRBV13, the J call TRBJ2-3, with 9 bases lining up with TRBD2. The CDR3 totals 14 residues. CDR1 PRHDT and CDR2 FYEKMQ come from the germline V gene (reference sequence). V trimming: 7 bases; J trimming: 6 bases; junction bases outside the gene matches: 8. CDR3 in amino acids: CASTSSGGPDTQYF. CDR3 DNA: TGTGCCAGCACCTCCAGCGGGGGGCCGGATACGCAGTATTTT.